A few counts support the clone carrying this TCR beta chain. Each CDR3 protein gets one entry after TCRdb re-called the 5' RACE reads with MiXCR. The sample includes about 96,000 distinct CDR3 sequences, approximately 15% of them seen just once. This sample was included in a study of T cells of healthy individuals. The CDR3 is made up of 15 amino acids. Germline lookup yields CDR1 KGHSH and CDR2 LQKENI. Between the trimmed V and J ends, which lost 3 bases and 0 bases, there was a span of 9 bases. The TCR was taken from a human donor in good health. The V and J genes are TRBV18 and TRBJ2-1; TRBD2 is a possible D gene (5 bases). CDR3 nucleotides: TGTGCCAGCTCACCCGACGGGATCTCCTACAATGAGCAGTTCTTC. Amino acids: CASSPDGISYNEQFF. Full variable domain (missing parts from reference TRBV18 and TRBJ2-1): NAGVMQNPRHLVRRRGQEARLRCSPMKGHSHVYWYRQLPEEGLKFMVYLQKENIIDESGMPKERFSAEFPKEGPSILRIQQVVRGDSAAYFCASSPDGISYNEQFFGPGTRLTVL.